This passage covers 11 T cell receptor beta chains from one sample sequenced in a study of graft-versus-host responses after intestinal transplantation. Their cognate antigens are unknown. Sequenced by immunoSEQ multiplex PCR; TCRdb stores in-frame clones only, minus some. Counted here are approximately 99,000 clones, 90% to 95% occurring once; the ten biggest clones make up roughly 0.17%. The input for sequencing was unstimulated CD4+ T cells sorted from spleen or lymph node cells, taken before transplant. The receptor set was obtained from a human donor who was the organ donor for an intestinal transplant.

The chain employs TRBV27 and TRBJ1-1; TRBD1 is a possible D gene (6 bases). This CDR3 is built from 13 residues. Germline CDR1 is MNHEY and CDR2 is SMNVEV (reference sequence). The V gene lost 5 bases and the J gene lost 9 bases, with 16 bases spanning the gap. This CDR3 is CASSPGTYPKAFF. The CDR3, as DNA: TGTGCCAGCAGTCCCGGGACATACCCCAAAGCTTTCTTT.

This chain uses TRBV19 with TRBJ1-4, with TRBD1 as a possible D gene (5 bases). The CDR3 loop spans 14 amino acids. V was clipped by 8 bases and J by 4 bases, with 14 bases between them. The germline V gene has CDR1 LNHDA and CDR2 SQIVND (reference sequence). CDR3 sequence reads: CASFGGRDNEKLFF. The CDR3 bases are TGTGCCAGTTTCGGGGGAAGAGATAATGAAAAACTGTTTTTT.

The genes are TRBV7-3 and TRBJ2-3; TRBD2 agrees at 13 bases. Germline V CDR1 and CDR2: SGHTA, FQGTGA. The CDR3 covers 17 residues. V lost 5 bases, J lost 4 bases, and 9 bases stayed unmatched. For the CDR3, the DNA is TGTGCCAGCAGCCTTAGGACTAGCGGGGGCGCGGCAGATACGCAGTATTTT. This sequence encodes CASSLRTSGGAADTQYF.

The chain uses TRBV27 and TRBJ1-4, with a possible D match to TRBD1 (5 bases). V lost 0 bases and J 6 bases, leaving 11 bases between the germline ends. In germline, CDR1 is MNHEY, CDR2 SMNVEV (reference sequence). There are 15 residues in the CDR3. CDR3 DNA: TGTGCCAGCAGTTTATCGGCCGGGGGGGATGAAAAACTGTTTTTT. This sequence encodes CASSLSAGGDEKLFF.

This chain joins TRBV4-2 and TRBJ2-7, with D uncertain. V shed 3 bases and J shed 1 base, with 7 bases lying between them. The CDR3 covers 13 residues. Germline lookup yields CDR1 LGHNA and CDR2 YNFKEQ. The chain's CDR3 is CASSHSTSYEQYF. The CDR3 DNA is TGTGCCAGCAGCCATAGTACTTCCTACGAGCAGTACTTC.

DNA of the CDR3: TGTGCCAGCAGCCAAGTCGGGTTCAGCTACGAGCAGTACTTC. Its translation: CASSQVGFSYEQYF. The rearrangement joins TRBV11-1 to TRBJ2-7; D uncertain. This CDR3 is 14 amino acids long. Trimming pared 5 bases from V and 3 bases from J, leaving 14 bases between. Looked up from germline, CDR1 is SGHAT and CDR2 is FQDESV (reference sequence).

The chain couples TRBV6-5 to TRBJ2-3; D remains ambiguous. Germline CDR1 reads MNHEY; CDR2 reads SVGAGI. The CDR3 is 12 residues long. V lost 2 bases to trimming and J lost 8 bases, with 8 bases between them. CDR3 nucleotides: TGTGCCAGCAGTTACGGGCGAGCTACGCAGTATTTT. Its translation: CASSYGRATQYF.

V and J are TRBV11-1 and TRBJ2-5, with 9 bases aligning to TRBD2. The DNA end is a closer match to TRBJ2-7, so the J assignment may be wrong. CDR3 length equals 16 residues. Germline V gene sequence: CDR1 SGHAT, CDR2 FQDESV (reference sequence). The CDR3 DNA sequence: TGTGCCAGCAGCTTATCAAGCGGGGGGATCTCCTACGAGCAGTACTTC. Translated, it gives CASSLSSGGISYEQYF.

In its sample, this clone was seen once. The chain links TRBV6-5 to TRBJ2-6; maybe TRBD1 (6 bases). CDR3 length: 15 residues. Germline V gene data show CDR1 as MNHEY and CDR2 as SVGAGI. Trimming removed 7 bases at V and 4 bases at J, with 14 bases between. Here the CDR3 DNA reads TGTGCCAGCACAGGTCAGGGGACCGGGGCCAACGTCCTGACTTTC. The encoded protein is CASTGQGTGANVLTF.

The rearrangement links TRBV4-2 to TRBJ2-3, with D perhaps matching TRBD2 (5 bases). Trimming took off 1 base at V and 4 bases at J, with 15 bases between the two ends. CDR3 size: 16 residues. The germline V gene encodes CDR1 LGHNA and CDR2 YNFKEQ. This chain's CDR3 is CASSQVGVEDPDTQYF. CDR3 nucleotide sequence: TGTGCCAGCAGCCAAGTTGGGGTGGAGGACCCAGATACGCAGTATTTT.

The rearrangement uses TRBV18 and TRBJ1-1; D uncertain. The CDR3 sequence is 13 residues long. Per germline, CDR1 KGHSH and CDR2 LQKENI. The V gene lost 2 bases and the J gene lost 4 bases, with 8 bases spanning the gap. In nucleotides, the CDR3 is TGTGCCAGCTCACCAGTCAGAGGCACTGAAGCTTTCTTT. This encodes CASSPVRGTEAFF.